The clone carrying this T cell receptor (beta chain) rates as medium-sized. The CDR3 is 15 amino acids. V lost 4 bases, J lost 2 bases, and 11 bases lay in between. Germline V CDR1 and CDR2: SGHTA, FQGNSA. TCRdb processed the 5' RACE reads anew with MiXCR; each CDR3 protein has one entry. This sample has roughly 9,400 distinct CDR3 sequences, with approximately 15% found just once. The receptor's source is a female donor with breast cancer. This chain connects TRBV7-2 to TRBJ2-2; weak D call: TRBD2 (6 bases). Sequencing input: memory CD4+ T cells sorted from blood. As to subset: memory CD4+ T cells, CD4+CD45RO+CD25-. The CDR3 reads CASSSRLVNTGELFF. The CDR3, as DNA: TGTGCCAGCAGCTCAAGACTAGTAAACACCGGGGAGCTGTTTTTT.